The 10 T cell receptor beta chains below were found in one sample sequenced in a study of blood T cells in healthy people across ages. Using a J-beta primer mix together with a sample-barcoded 5' primer, a second PCR was run for roughly 7 to 11 cycles. TCRdb analysed the 5' RACE reads with MiXCR anew, one entry per CDR3 protein. The table lists 1,300,000 or so distinct CDR3 sequences, 55% to 75% of them singletons. The sequenced sample consisted of blood. These receptors were obtained from a man younger than 30 in good health.

Points on this clonotype: At one boundary the junction diverges from the germline segment, which might be a read error. The rearrangement joins TRBV3-1 to TRBJ2-4; D is ambiguous. The CDR3 is 13 amino acids. Germline CDR1 LGHDT, CDR2 YNNKEL (reference sequence). CDR3 nucleotide sequence: TGTGCCAGCAGCCAAGCCGGTTTAAACATTCTGTACTTC. This codes for CASSQAGLNILYF. The variable domain in full, with the rest retrieved from reference TRBV3-1 and TRBJ2-4, is DTAVSQTPKYLVTQMGNDKSIKCEQNLGHDTMYWYKQDSKKFLKIMFSYNNKELIINETVPNRFSPKSPDKAHLNLHINSLELGDSAVYFCASSQAGLNILYFGAGTRLSVL.

This clonotype was observed a handful of times. The CDR3 region is CSARPGEGYNEQFF. In DNA, the CDR3 is TGCAGTGCTAGACCTGGGGAGGGCTACAATGAGCAGTTCTTC. The rearrangement links TRBV20-1 to TRBJ2-1; 7 nucleotides align to TRBD2. This CDR3 has 14 residues. V shed 2 bases, J shed 3 bases, and the junction held 4 bases outside the gene matches. CDR1 and CDR2 from the germline V gene are DFQATT and SNEGSKA (reference sequence).

The chain carries TRBV7-9 and TRBJ2-7, with 11 positions matching TRBD2. V shed 7 bases, J shed 5 bases, and the junction held 7 bases outside the gene matches. Germline lookup yields CDR1 SEHNR and CDR2 FQNEAQ (reference sequence). The CDR3 has 14 residues. In nucleotides, the CDR3 is TGTGCCAGCACAGGGACTAGCGGAAGCGACGAGCAGTACTTC. Translation gives CASTGTSGSDEQYF.

V gene TRBV5-6 combines with J gene TRBJ2-3, with 10 bases matching TRBD1. Germline V lookup: CDR1 SGHDT, CDR2 YYEEEE. V trimming: 1 base; J trimming: 5 bases; junction bases outside the gene matches: 4. CDR3 size: 15 residues. CDR3 loop: CASSLLTGGVDTQYF. The CDR3 nucleotides are TGTGCCAGCAGCTTGTTGACAGGGGGCGTAGATACGCAGTATTTT.

The table lists this clonotype with a count of one. The chain is built from TRBV27 and TRBJ1-6; possibly TRBD1 for D (5 bases). Germline V gene lookup returns CDR1 MNHEY and CDR2 SMNVEV (reference sequence). V gave up 6 bases and J gave up 6 bases, with 15 bases separating them. There are 15 residues in the CDR3. CDR3 in amino acids: CASSLTGLINSPLHF. The DNA of the CDR3 is TGTGCCAGCAGCCTAACGGGACTGATTAATTCACCCCTCCACTTT.

The chain recombines TRBV29-1 with TRBJ2-5, with TRBD1 matching over 9 bases. The CDR3 is 14 residues long. CDR1 is SQVTM, CDR2 ANQGSEA, per germline. J was trimmed by 5 bases and V by 5 bases; bases with no gene match: 9. The CDR3 reads CSVKRTGAIETQYF. The DNA for the CDR3 is TGCAGCGTTAAACGGACAGGGGCCATTGAGACCCAGTACTTC.

The V and J genes are TRBV12-3 or TRBV12-4 and TRBJ2-1; TRBD1 agrees at 12 bases. This CDR3 is built from 15 residues. After removal of 5 bases from V and 7 bases from J, the junction contained 6 bases not matched to a gene. This chain's CDR3 is CASSHGTGGRNEQFF. The CDR3 coding sequence is TGTGCCAGCAGTCACGGGACAGGGGGCAGGAATGAGCAGTTCTTC.

The gene calls are TRBV10-2 and TRBJ2-7; TRBD2 aligns across 13 bases. V lost 4 bases, J lost 2 bases, and 8 bases stayed unmatched. CDR1 and CDR2 from the germline V gene are WSHSY and SAAADI. The CDR3 length is 17 residues. In DNA form, the CDR3 reads TGCGCCAGCAGTGCCTCACCGACTAGCGGGAGGACCTACGAGCAGTACTTC. This encodes CASSASPTSGRTYEQYF.

The genes are TRBV6-5 and TRBJ1-2, with 11 bases aligning to TRBD1. The CDR3 loop spans 17 amino acids. V dropped 2 bases and J dropped 3; count of bases not matched to a gene: 8. Germline V gene lookup returns CDR1 MNHEY and CDR2 SVGAGI. The CDR3 sequence is CASSYDTWTGGYYGYTF. The CDR3 nucleotides are TGTGCCAGCAGTTACGATACTTGGACAGGGGGCTACTATGGCTACACCTTC.

This chain joins TRBV12-3 or TRBV12-4 and TRBJ1-5; the D is unclear. Trimming removed 2 bases from V and 4 bases from J, with 27 bases in between. The CDR3 length is 20 residues. For the CDR3, the DNA is TGTGCCAGCAGTTTAAGGGTATGGGATATTGATAGTTATTGGAATCAGCCCCAGCATTTT. Translated: CASSLRVWDIDSYWNQPQHF.